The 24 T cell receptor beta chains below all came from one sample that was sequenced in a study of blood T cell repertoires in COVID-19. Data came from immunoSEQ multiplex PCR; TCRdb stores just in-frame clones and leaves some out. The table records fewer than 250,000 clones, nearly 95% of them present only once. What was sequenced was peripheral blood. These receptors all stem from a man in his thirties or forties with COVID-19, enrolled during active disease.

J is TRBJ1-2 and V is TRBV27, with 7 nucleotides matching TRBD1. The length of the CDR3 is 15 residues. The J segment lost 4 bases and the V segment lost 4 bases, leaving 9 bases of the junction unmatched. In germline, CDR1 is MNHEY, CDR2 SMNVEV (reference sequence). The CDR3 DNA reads TGTGCCAGCAGTTCCCGGACAGGAACTATCTATGGCTACACCTTC. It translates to CASSSRTGTIYGYTF.

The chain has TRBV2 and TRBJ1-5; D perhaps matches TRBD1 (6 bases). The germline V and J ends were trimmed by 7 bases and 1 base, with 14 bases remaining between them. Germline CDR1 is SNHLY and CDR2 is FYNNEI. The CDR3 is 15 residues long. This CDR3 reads CASTKGDISNQPQHF. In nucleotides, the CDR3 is TGTGCCAGCACTAAAGGGGACATAAGCAATCAGCCCCAGCATTTT.

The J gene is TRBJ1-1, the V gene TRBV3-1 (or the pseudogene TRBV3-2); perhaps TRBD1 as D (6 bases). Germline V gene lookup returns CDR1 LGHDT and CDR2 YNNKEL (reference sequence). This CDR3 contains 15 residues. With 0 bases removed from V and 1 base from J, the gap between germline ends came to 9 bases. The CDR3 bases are TGTGCCAGCAGCCAAGAAGAGACAGGGAACACTGAAGCTTTCTTT. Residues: CASSQEETGNTEAFF.

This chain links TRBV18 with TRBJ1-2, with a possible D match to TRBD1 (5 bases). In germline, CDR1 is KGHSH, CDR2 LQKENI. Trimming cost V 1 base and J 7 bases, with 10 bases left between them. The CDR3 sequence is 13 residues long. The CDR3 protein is CASSPQGLVGYTF. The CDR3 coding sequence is TGTGCCAGCTCACCACAGGGGCTGGTTGGCTACACCTTC.

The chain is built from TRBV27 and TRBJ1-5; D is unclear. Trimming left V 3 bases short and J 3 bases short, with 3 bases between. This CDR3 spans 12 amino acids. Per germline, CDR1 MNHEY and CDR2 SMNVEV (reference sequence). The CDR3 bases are TGTGCCAGCAGTTTCCTCAATCAGCCCCAGCATTTT. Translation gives CASSFLNQPQHF.

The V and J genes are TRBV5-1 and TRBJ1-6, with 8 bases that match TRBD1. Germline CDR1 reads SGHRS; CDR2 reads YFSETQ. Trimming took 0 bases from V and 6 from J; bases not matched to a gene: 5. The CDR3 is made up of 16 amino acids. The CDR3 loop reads CASSLDDRGTNSPLHF. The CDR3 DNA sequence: TGCGCCAGCAGCTTGGATGACAGGGGAACTAATTCACCCCTCCACTTT.

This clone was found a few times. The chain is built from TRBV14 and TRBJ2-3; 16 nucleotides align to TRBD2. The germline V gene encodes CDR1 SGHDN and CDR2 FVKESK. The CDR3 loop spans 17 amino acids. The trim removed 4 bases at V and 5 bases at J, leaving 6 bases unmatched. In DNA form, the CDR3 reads TGTGCCAGCAGCCGAGGGACTAGCGGGGGGGCTGGAGATACGCAGTATTTT. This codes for CASSRGTSGGAGDTQYF.

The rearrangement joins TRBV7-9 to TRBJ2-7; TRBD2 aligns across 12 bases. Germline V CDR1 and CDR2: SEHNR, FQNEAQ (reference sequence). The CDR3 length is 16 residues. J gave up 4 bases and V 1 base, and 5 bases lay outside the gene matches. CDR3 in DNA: TGTGCCAGCAGCTTAGTTCTAGCGGGGGGGTATTACGAGCAGTACTTC. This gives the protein CASSLVLAGGYYEQYF.

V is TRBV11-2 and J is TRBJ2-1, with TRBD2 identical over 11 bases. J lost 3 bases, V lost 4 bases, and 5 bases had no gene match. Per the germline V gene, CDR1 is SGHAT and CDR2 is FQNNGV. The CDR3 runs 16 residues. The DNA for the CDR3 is TGTGCCAGCAGCTCTAGCCTAGCGGGGGGCTACAATGAGCAGTTCTTC. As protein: CASSSSLAGGYNEQFF.

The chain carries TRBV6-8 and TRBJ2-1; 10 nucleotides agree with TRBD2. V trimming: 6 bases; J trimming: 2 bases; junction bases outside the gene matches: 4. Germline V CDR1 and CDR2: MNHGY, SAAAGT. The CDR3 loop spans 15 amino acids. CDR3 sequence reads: CASSCSGGTYNEQFF. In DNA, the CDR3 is TGTGCCAGCAGCTGTAGCGGGGGGACCTACAATGAGCAGTTCTTC.

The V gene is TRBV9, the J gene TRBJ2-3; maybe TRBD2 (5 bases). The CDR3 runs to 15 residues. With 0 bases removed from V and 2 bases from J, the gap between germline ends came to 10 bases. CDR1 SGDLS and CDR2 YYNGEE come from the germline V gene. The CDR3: CASSVDVDFTDTQYF. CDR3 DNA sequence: TGTGCCAGCAGCGTAGATGTGGACTTCACAGATACGCAGTATTTT.

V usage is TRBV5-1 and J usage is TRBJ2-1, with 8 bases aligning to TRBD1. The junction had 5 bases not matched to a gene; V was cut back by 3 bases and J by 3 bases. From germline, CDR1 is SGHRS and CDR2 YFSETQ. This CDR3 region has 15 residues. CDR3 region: CASSSGQGGYNEQFF. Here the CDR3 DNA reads TGCGCCAGCAGCTCCGGACAGGGTGGCTACAATGAGCAGTTCTTC. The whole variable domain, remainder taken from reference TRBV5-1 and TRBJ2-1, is KAGVTQTPRYLIKTRGQQVTLSCSPISGHRSVSWYQQTPGQGLQFLFEYFSETQRNKGNFPGRFSGRQFSNSRSEMNVSTLELGDSALYLCASSSGQGGYNEQFFGPGTRLTVL.

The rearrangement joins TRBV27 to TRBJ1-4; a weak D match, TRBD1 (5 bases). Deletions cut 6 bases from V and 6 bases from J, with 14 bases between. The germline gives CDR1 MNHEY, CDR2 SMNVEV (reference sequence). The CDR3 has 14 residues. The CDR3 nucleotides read TGTGCCAGCAGCACCGGGACTTTCGATGAAAAACTGTTTTTT. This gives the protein CASSTGTFDEKLFF.

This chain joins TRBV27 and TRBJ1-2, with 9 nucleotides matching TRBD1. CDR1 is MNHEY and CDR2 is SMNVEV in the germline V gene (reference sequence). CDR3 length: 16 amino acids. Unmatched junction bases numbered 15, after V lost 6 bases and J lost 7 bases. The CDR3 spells CASSPTLLDRGVGYTF. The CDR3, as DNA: TGTGCCAGCAGCCCCACCCTTCTAGACAGGGGGGTTGGCTACACCTTC.

CDR3 nucleotide sequence: TGTGCCAGCAGTTTCACAAAAACAGGGGCTGGGAATTCACCCCTCCACTTT. Translation: CASSFTKTGAGNSPLHF. This chain links TRBV27 with TRBJ1-6, with TRBD1 matching 7 bases. The germline gives CDR1 MNHEY, CDR2 SMNVEV (reference sequence). Trimming took 3 bases from V and 7 from J; bases not matched to a gene: 12. There are 17 residues in the CDR3.

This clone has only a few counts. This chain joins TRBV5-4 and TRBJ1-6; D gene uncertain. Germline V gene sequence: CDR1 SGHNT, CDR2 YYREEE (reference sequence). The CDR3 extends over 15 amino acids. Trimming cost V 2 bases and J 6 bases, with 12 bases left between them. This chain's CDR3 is CASSFGRTFNSPLHF. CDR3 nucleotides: TGTGCCAGCAGCTTCGGGAGAACGTTTAATTCACCCCTCCACTTT.

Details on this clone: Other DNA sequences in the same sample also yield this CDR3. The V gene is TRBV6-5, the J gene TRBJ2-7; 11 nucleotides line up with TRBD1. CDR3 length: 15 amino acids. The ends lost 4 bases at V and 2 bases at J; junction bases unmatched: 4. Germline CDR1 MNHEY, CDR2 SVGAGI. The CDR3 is CASSSPGQGAYEQYF. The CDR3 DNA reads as TGTGCCAGCAGTTCACCGGGACAGGGGGCCTACGAGCAGTACTTC.

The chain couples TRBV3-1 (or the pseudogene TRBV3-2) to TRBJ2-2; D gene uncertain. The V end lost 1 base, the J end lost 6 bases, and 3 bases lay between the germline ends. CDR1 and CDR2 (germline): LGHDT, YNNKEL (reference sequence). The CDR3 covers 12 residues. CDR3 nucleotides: TGTGCCAGCAGCCAAGTCGCCGGGGAGCTGTTTTTT. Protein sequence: CASSQVAGELFF.

The CDR3: CASSETEDYGYTF. The DNA for the CDR3 is TGTGCCAGCAGCGAGACAGAAGACTATGGCTACACCTTC. The rearrangement links TRBV9 to TRBJ1-2; possible D gene TRBD1, 5 bases. The germline V gene encodes CDR1 SGDLS and CDR2 YYNGEE. Trimming removed 3 bases at V and 3 bases at J, with 9 bases between. The CDR3 extends over 13 amino acids.

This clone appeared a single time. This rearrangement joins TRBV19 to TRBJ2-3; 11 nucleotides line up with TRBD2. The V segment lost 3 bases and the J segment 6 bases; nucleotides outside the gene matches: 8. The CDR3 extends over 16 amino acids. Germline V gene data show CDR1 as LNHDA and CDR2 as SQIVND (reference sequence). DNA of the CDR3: TGTGCCAGTAGTATCACTAGCGGGGGAGTGGTGGATACGCAGTATTTT. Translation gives CASSITSGGVVDTQYF.

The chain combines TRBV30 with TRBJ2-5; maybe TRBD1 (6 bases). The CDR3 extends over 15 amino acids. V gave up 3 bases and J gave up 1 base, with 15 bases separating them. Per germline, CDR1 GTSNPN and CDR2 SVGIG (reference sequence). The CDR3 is CAWRAPGQSQETQYF. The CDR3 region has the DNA TGTGCCTGGAGAGCCCCGGGACAAAGCCAAGAGACCCAGTACTTC.

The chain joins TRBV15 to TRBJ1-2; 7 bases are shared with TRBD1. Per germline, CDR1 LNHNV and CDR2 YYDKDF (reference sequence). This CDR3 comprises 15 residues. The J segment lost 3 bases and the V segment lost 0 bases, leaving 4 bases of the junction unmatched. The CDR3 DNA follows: TGTGCCACCAGCAGAGAAGGGGGCGCGTACTATGGCTACACCTTC. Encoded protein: CATSREGGAYYGYTF.

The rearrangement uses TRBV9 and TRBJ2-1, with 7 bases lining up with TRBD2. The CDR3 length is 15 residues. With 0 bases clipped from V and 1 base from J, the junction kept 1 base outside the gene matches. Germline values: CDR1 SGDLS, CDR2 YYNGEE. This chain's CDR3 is CASSVAGLSYNEQFF. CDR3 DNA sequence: TGTGCCAGCAGCGTAGCGGGACTATCCTACAATGAGCAGTTCTTC. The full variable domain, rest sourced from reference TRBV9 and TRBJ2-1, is DSGVTQTPKHLITATGQRVTLRCSPRSGDLSVYWYQQSLDQGLQFLIQYYNGEERAKGNILERFSAQQFPDLHSELNLSSLELGDSALYFCASSVAGLSYNEQFFGPGTRLTVL.

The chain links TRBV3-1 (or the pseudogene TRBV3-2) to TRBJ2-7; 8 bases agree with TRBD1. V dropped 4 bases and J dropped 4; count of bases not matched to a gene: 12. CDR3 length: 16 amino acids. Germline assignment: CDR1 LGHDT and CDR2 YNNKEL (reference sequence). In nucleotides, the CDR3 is TGTGCCAGCAGCCCGGCAACAGGGGGTCAGATTTACGAGCAGTACTTC. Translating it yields CASSPATGGQIYEQYF.